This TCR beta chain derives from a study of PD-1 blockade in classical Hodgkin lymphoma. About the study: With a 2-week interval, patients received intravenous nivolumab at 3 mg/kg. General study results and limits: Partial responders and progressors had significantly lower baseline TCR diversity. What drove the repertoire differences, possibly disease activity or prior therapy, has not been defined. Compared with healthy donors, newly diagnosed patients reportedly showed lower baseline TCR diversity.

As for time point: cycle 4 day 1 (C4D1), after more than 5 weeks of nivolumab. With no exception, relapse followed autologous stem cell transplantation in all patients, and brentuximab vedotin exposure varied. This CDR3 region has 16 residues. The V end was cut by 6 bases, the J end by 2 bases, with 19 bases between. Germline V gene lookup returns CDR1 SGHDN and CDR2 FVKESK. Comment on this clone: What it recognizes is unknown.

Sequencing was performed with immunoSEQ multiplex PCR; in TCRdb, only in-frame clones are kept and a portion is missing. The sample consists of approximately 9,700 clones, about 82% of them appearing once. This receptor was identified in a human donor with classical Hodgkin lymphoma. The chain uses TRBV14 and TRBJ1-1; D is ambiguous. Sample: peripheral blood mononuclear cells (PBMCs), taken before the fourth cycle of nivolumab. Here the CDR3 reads CASRLITSRKNTEAFF. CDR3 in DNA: TGTGCCAGCAGGCTCATAACAAGCCGGAAAAACACTGAAGCTTTCTTT.